The entry below gives a single T cell receptor beta chain sequence along with its context. Its antigen specificity is not known. No per-base quality is available; no much larger clone lies one base away. This sample was included in a study of Ad26.COV2.S vaccination and SARS-CoV-2 variants (dated by TCRdb to about 2021). The study in broad terms: Vaccine-arm donors were drawn from COV1001, a multicentre, randomized, double-blind, placebo-controlled phase I-IIa trial of Ad26.COV2.S in healthy adults. Dosing of Ad26.COV2.S was intramuscular, at either 5x10^10 or 1x10^11 viral particles, delivered as one shot or as two shots spaced 56 days apart. The specificity and breadth of SARS-CoV-2-reactive T cell receptors after Ad26.COV2.S vaccination were assessed by TCRbeta repertoire sequencing. The TCR-sequenced set comprised around 30 samples: roughly 19 Ad26.COV2.S vaccine recipients, 5 placebo recipients and 8 SARS-CoV-2 convalescent individuals. Trial participants were randomized into five groups of five: low-dose or high-dose Ad26.COV2.S given once or twice, or placebo on both occasions. Investigators did not know the trial group allocation while performing experiments and assessing outcomes. Summary of the overall study and its limitations: Non-spike TCR breadth was comparable between vaccine and placebo recipients, consistent with the vaccine containing only spike. After vaccination, spike-specific CD8+ and CD4+ T cell responses were reported to show substantial breadth. The authors noted that total T cell responses may have been underestimated by the TCR breadth and depth analyses. Spike-specific TCR breadth was higher in Ad26.COV2.S recipients than in placebo recipients (P = 0.0014). The study was not powered for comparison of responses between vaccine doses or regimens.

What this sample's treatment or condition label stands for: 15 to 20 received Ad26.COV2.S at low or high dose, single or two shots; about 5 received placebo; per-sample allocation not given. Repertoires of vaccine and placebo recipients were sequenced from samples taken on day 63 after the first injection. Between 29 July and 7 August 2020, Cohort 1b enrolled 20 to 30 adults aged 18-55 years at one site in Boston, USA. Ad26.COV2.S consisted of a replication-incompetent adenovirus type 26 vector by which a prefusion-stabilized SARS-CoV-2 spike protein from the original Wuhan strain was expressed. The immunoSEQ Assay was the method used to sequence TCRbeta CDR3 regions. After extraction, genomic DNA underwent amplification by bias-controlled multiplex PCR, followed by high-throughput sequencing. As for how the authors treated the data: To quantify the absolute abundance of every unique TCRbeta CDR3 region, sequences were collapsed and filtered. T cell fraction was estimated by normalizing TCRbeta template counts to usable DNA, with usable DNA measured through amplification of reference genes found in all nucleated cells. Repertoire TCRs were annotated as SARS-CoV-2-specific when V gene, CDR3 amino acid sequence and J gene were exactly matched to a known reactive TCR set. The reference SARS-CoV-2 TCR set was obtained from MIRA and was filtered for enrichment in COVID-19-positive ImmuneCODE repertoires, whereby public or cross-reactive TCRs were removed. Drawing on the MIRA antigens, annotated TCRs were analysed further at the level of specific ORF or position within ORF. Breadth was defined as the number of annotated unique rearrangements divided by the total number of unique productive rearrangements, and depth was defined as the summed frequency of the annotated unique rearrangements. TCR breadth was compared between groups using two-sided Wilcoxon rank-sum tests. TCRdb retrieved this table from immuneACCESS and kept in-frame rearrangements only. Not all clones are present; in checked studies, unresolved V genes account for under half, and no reason is known for the remainder. That table gives V, J and clone size, and the DNA gave D and trimming. In this sample the table shows around 300,000 clones, 75% to 90% of which occur a single time. The biggest ten clones account for about 11% of the sample.

The sample was peripheral blood, taken in a trial of Ad26.COV2.S vaccine versus placebo. The clonotype was recovered from a person between 18 and 65 years old who received the Ad26.COV2.S COVID-19 vaccine or a placebo.

The CDR3 region has the sequence CASSVGTSAYNEQFF. The DNA sequence reads TGTGCCAGCAGCGTAGGAACTAGCGCCTACAATGAGCAGTTCTTC. This receptor chain uses TRBV9 and TRBJ2-1; TRBD2 aligns with 7 central bases. The V end gives up 0 bases and the J end 2 bases, leaving 2 bases in the junction not matched to a gene. Sequences SGDLS (CDR1) and YYNGEE (CDR2) are obtained from the germline V gene. The CDR3 holds 15 amino acids from the cysteine to the phenylalanine. Just the 45-base CDR3 DNA is kept, in frame starting at base 1.